This T cell receptor (beta chain) comes out of a study of ipilimumab plus nivolumab after autologous stem cell transplantation. The overall study: Patients received a median of about five ipilimumab and about 8 nivolumab doses. Findings and limits, study-wide: The authors say TCR, Treg and microbiome findings warrant further study.

There are 15 residues in the CDR3. V dropped 3 bases and J dropped 8 bases, with 19 bases sitting between them. CDR1 is SGHTA, CDR2 FQGNSA, per germline. Details on this clone: As yet, its antigen is unknown.

Ipilimumab, 1 mg/kg, started 14 to 28 days after autologous transplant. Through week 26, nivolumab 3 mg/kg IV was given weeks 1, 4, 7, 10, then biweekly. Data came from immunoSEQ multiplex PCR; TCRdb stores just in-frame clones and leaves some out. The table records around 9,300 clones, 60% to 75% of them present only once. The gene calls are TRBV7-2 and TRBJ1-1; TRBD1 is a possible D gene (5 bases). The sequence derives from a female donor with multiple myeloma. The sequencing used PBMCs, collected in a trial of ipilimumab plus nivolumab as post-transplant consolidation. CDR3 in amino acids: CASSFYLGDPKEAFF. As DNA, the CDR3 is TGTGCCAGCAGCTTTTACCTCGGGGACCCAAAGGAAGCTTTCTTT.